The 15 T cell receptor beta chains presented below share a single source sample, sequenced in a study of regulatory T cells in long-lasting Graves disease. The sample's time point: persistent/refractory GD, antithyroid drugs over 5 years with positive TRAb. Extracted PBMC RNA gave rise to the TCR library. iRepertoire HTBI primers and Arm-PCR of CDR3 regions built TCR beta libraries. TCRdb redid the calling of the multiplex PCR reads with MiXCR, one entry per CDR3 protein. The sample lists more than 650,000 distinct CDR3 sequences; approximately 29% were seen once. The source material was peripheral blood mononuclear cells (PBMCs), sampled when the disease was refractory, from a patient treated with antithyroid drugs. These receptors were taken from a female donor with Graves disease.

This rearrangement joins TRBV9 to TRBJ1-6; weak D call: TRBD1 (6 bases). CDR1 is SGDLS, CDR2 YYNGEE, per germline. V shed 0 bases and J shed 8 bases, with 9 bases lying between them. The CDR3 extends over 14 amino acids. CDR3 nucleotide sequence: TGTGCCAGCAGCGTAGAACAGGGAGATTCACCCCTCCACTTT. It specifies CASSVEQGDSPLHF. Full variable domain (rest looked up from reference TRBV9 and TRBJ1-6): DSGVTQTPKHLITATGQRVTLRCSPRSGDLSVYWYQQSLDQGLQFLIQYYNGEERAKGNILERFSAQQFPDLHSELNLSSLELGDSALYFCASSVEQGDSPLHFGNGTRLTVT.

The J gene is TRBJ1-1, the V gene TRBV3-1; D uncertain. The CDR3 has 14 amino acids. V shed 2 bases and J shed 4 bases, with 11 bases lying between them. Germline V CDR1 and CDR2: LGHDT, YNNKEL (reference sequence). The CDR3: CASSQIDLGTEAFF. The CDR3 nucleotides read TGTGCCAGCAGCCAAATCGATCTCGGCACTGAAGCTTTCTTT.

This chain links TRBV12-3 or TRBV12-4 with TRBJ1-3; the D gene is possibly TRBD1 (5 bases). The CDR3 length is 15 residues. The V gene lost 5 bases and the J gene lost 4 bases, with 15 bases spanning the gap. CDR3 nucleotides: TGTGCCAGCAGTGGACTGACTGGGGGAGGAAACACCATATATTTT. Translated, it gives CASSGLTGGGNTIYF.

The rearrangement uses TRBV9 and TRBJ1-4; unclear D gene. Germline V gene data show CDR1 as SGDLS and CDR2 as YYNGEE. The CDR3 sequence is 13 residues long. V lost 3 bases and J 8 bases, leaving 11 bases between the germline ends. CDR3 loop: CASSGEIWEKLFF. The CDR3 region has the DNA TGTGCCAGCAGCGGGGAGATCTGGGAAAAACTGTTTTTT.

The chain combines TRBV6-4 with TRBJ1-5; D is unresolved. The CDR3 totals 14 residues. Trimming removed 7 bases at V and 4 bases at J, with 14 bases between. CDR1 is MRHNA, CDR2 SNTAGT, per germline. CDR3: CASTAGGRNQPQHF. CDR3 nucleotide sequence: TGTGCCAGCACCGCAGGCGGGCGAAATCAGCCCCAGCATTTT.

This clonotype has just a few counts. The rearrangement links TRBV20-1 to TRBJ2-5, with D uncertain. The CDR3 consists of 11 residues. V was trimmed by 6 bases and J by 5 bases, leaving 10 bases between them. The germline V gene has CDR1 DFQATT and CDR2 SNEGSKA (reference sequence). The CDR3 region is CSAGSGETQYF. The CDR3 DNA reads as TGCAGTGCCGGATCCGGCGAGACCCAGTACTTC.

There are a few counts of this clonotype. The chain has TRBV20-1 and TRBJ2-4; 11 bases fit TRBD2. The CDR3 runs to 14 residues. From germline, CDR1 is DFQATT and CDR2 SNEGSKA (reference sequence). The J segment lost 4 bases and the V segment lost 3 bases, leaving 2 bases of the junction unmatched. CDR3 region: CSARRLAGKNIQYF. The CDR3 DNA is TGCAGTGCTAGGCGACTAGCGGGGAAAAACATTCAGTACTTC.

The chain joins TRBV12-3 or TRBV12-4 to TRBJ2-7; 7 bases line up with TRBD1. This CDR3 has 12 residues. V gave up 6 bases and J gave up 5 bases; unmatched junction bases: 4. CDR3 amino acids: CASRQGLHEQYF. The CDR3 DNA reads as TGTGCCAGCAGACAGGGGTTGCACGAGCAGTACTTC.

This clonotype occurred many times. The chain links TRBV2 to TRBJ1-1; 7 bases are a match to TRBD1. With V trimmed by 2 bases and J by 1 base, 7 bases remained unmatched. The CDR3 runs to 16 residues. Germline loops: CDR1 SNHLY, CDR2 FYNNEI. As DNA, the CDR3 is TGTGCCAGCAGTGAACAACAGGGGTTCCCGAACACTGAAGCTTTCTTT. This encodes CASSEQQGFPNTEAFF.

This chain joins TRBV5-5 and TRBJ1-2; 10 nucleotides align to TRBD1. Germline V gene lookup returns CDR1 SGHKS and CDR2 YYEKEE (reference sequence). The CDR3 spans 16 residues. The V segment lost 4 bases and the J segment 8 bases; nucleotides outside the gene matches: 14. Here the CDR3 reads CASSRTGQGVSDGYTF. CDR3 in DNA: TGTGCCAGCAGCCGAACTGGACAGGGGGTCTCGGACGGCTACACCTTC.

The sample holds many counts of this clonotype. V gene TRBV11-2 combines with J gene TRBJ2-7; no firm D call. V lost 4 bases and J 3 bases, leaving 13 bases between the germline ends. The CDR3 extends over 14 amino acids. Germline lookup yields CDR1 SGHAT and CDR2 FQNNGV. CDR3 DNA: TGTGCCAGCAGCTCGATAGGACGGCGCTACGAGCAGTACTTC. Residues: CASSSIGRRYEQYF.

The chain employs TRBV7-9 and TRBJ1-4; maybe TRBD1 (5 bases). V was clipped by 8 bases and J by 6 bases, with 13 bases between them. The CDR3 has 13 amino acids. Germline V CDR1 and CDR2: SEHNR, FQNEAQ (reference sequence). CDR3 coding DNA: TGTGCCAGCCGCCGGGGACGAGATGAAAAACTGTTTTTT. Amino acid sequence: CASRRGRDEKLFF.

CDR3: CASSSTGQTYEQYF. Here the CDR3 DNA reads TGCGCCAGCAGCTCTACCGGACAGACTTACGAGCAGTACTTC. The gene calls are TRBV5-1 and TRBJ2-7; the D gene is possibly TRBD1 (6 bases). V was cut by 3 bases and J by 4 bases, with 14 bases left in between. Germline-derived CDR1 and CDR2 are SGHRS and YFSETQ. The CDR3 has 14 amino acids.

Note on this clonotype: One end of the junction does not line up with germline, which may come from a read error. The chain combines TRBV6-2 or TRBV6-3 with TRBJ1-4; D unresolved. Germline V gene lookup returns CDR1 MNHEY and CDR2 SVGEGT. This CDR3 region has 14 residues. CDR3: CASGNRATNEKLFF. CDR3 nucleotides: TGTGCCAGCGGCAATAGAGCAACTAATGAAAAATTGTTTTTT.

This clonotype was recorded at least ten times. CDR3 nucleotide sequence: TGTGCCAGCTCGTGGGCTCAGAATAATTCACCCCTCCACTTT. Protein: CASSWAQNNSPLHF. This chain links TRBV12-3 or TRBV12-4 with TRBJ1-6; no definite D call. Trimming took 8 bases from V and 5 from J, leaving 13 bases between them. This CDR3 has 14 amino acids.